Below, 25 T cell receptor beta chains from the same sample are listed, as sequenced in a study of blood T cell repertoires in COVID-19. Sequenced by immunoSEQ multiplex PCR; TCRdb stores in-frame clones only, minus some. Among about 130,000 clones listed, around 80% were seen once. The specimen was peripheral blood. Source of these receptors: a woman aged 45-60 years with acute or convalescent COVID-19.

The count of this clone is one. This chain's CDR3 is CASSQGQGSEEKLFF. DNA of the CDR3: TGTGCCAGCAGCCAAGGACAGGGAAGCGAGGAAAAACTGTTTTTT. The chain recombines TRBV3-1 (or the pseudogene TRBV3-2) with TRBJ1-4; TRBD1 agrees at 7 bases. Unmatched junction bases numbered 7, after V lost 1 base and J lost 8 bases. CDR1 is LGHDT and CDR2 is YNNKEL in the germline V gene (reference sequence). The CDR3 loop spans 15 amino acids.

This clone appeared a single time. The CDR3 DNA follows: TGTGCCATCTCTGGGGCAGGAGATCAGCCCCAGCATTTT. It translates to CAISGAGDQPQHF. The chain recombines TRBV10-3 with TRBJ1-5; D may be TRBD1 (5 bases). The germline V gene encodes CDR1 ENHRY and CDR2 SYGVKD. The CDR3 contains 13 residues. V dropped 8 bases and J dropped 5 bases, with 13 bases sitting between them.

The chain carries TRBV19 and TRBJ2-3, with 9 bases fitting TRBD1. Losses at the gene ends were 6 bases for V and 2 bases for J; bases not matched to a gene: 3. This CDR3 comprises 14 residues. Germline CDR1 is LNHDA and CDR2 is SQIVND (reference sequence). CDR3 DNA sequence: TGTGCCAGTAGAGACAGGGGGAACACAGATACGCAGTATTTT. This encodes CASRDRGNTDTQYF.

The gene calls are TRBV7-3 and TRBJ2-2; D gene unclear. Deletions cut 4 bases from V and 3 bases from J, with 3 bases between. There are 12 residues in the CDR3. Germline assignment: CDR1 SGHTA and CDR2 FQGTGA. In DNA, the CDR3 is TGTGCCAGCAGCTCCTACACCGGGGAGCTGTTTTTT. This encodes CASSSYTGELFF.

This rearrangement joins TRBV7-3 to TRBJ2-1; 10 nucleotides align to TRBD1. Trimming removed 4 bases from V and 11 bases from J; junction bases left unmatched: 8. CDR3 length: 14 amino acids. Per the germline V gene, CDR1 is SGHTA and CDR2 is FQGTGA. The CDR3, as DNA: TGTGCCAGCAGCTCGCCCGGGACAGGGGATAAGCAGTTCTTC. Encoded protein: CASSSPGTGDKQFF. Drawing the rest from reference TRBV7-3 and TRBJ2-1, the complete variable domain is GAGVSQTPSNKVTEKGKYVELRCDPISGHTALYWYRQSLGQGPEFLIYFQGTGAADDSGLPNDRFFAVRPEGSVSTLKIQRTERGDSAVYLCASSSPGTGDKQFFGPGTRLTVL.

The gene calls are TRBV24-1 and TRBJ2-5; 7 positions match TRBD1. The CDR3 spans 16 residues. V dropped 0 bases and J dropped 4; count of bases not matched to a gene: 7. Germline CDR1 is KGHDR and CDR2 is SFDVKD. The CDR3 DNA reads TGTGCCACCAGTGATTTGGGGGACAGATCAGGAGAGACCCAGTACTTC. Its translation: CATSDLGDRSGETQYF.

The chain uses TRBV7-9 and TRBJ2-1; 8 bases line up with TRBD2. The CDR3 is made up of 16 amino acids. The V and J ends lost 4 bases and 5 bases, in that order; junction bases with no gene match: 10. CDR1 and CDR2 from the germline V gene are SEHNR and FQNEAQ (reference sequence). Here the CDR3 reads CASSSGSSGLDNEQFF. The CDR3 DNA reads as TGTGCCAGCAGCTCGGGATCTAGCGGGCTCGACAATGAGCAGTTCTTC.

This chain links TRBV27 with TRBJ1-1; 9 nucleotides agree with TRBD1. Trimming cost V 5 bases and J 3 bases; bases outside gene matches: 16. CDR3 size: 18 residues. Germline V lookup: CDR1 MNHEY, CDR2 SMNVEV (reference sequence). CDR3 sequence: CASSPTGGGIIVDTEAFF. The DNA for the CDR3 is TGTGCCAGCAGTCCAACAGGGGGCGGAATCATTGTGGACACTGAAGCTTTCTTT.

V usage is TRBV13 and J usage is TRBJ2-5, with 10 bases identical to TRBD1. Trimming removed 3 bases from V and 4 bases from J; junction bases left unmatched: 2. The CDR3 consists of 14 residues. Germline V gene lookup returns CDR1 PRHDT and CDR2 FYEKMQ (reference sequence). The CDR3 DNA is TGTGCCAGCAGCTTGACAGGGGGCGCAGAGACCCAGTACTTC. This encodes CASSLTGGAETQYF. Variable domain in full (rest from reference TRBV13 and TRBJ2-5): AAGVIQSPRHLIKEKRETATLKCYPIPRHDTVYWYQQGPGQDPQFLISFYEKMQSDKGSIPDRFSAQQFSDYHSELNMSSLELGDSALYFCASSLTGGAETQYFGPGTRLLVL.

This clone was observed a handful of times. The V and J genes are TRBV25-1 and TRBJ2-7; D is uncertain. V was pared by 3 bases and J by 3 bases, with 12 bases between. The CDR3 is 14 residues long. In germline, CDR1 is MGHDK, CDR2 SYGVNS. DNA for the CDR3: TGTGCCAGCAGTGACCTTTTATCCGGCTACGAGCAGTACTTC. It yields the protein CASSDLLSGYEQYF.

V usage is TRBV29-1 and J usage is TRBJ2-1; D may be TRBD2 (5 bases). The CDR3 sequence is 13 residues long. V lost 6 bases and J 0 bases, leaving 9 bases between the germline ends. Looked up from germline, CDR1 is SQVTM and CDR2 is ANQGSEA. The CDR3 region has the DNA TGCAGCGTCGGACTCGGCTCCTACAATGAGCAGTTCTTC. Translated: CSVGLGSYNEQFF.

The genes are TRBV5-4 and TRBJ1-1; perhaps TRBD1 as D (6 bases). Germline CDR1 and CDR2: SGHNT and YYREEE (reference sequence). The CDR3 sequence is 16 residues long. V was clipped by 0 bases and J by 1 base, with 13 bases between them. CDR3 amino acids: CASSLAGNRANTEAFF. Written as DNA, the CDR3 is TGTGCCAGCAGCTTGGCGGGAAACAGGGCGAACACTGAAGCTTTCTTT.

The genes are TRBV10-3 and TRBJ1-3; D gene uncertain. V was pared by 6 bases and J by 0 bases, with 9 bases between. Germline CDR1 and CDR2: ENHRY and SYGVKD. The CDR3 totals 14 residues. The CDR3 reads CAIRGLDSGNTIYF. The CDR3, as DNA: TGTGCCATCAGGGGCCTCGACTCTGGAAACACCATATATTTT.

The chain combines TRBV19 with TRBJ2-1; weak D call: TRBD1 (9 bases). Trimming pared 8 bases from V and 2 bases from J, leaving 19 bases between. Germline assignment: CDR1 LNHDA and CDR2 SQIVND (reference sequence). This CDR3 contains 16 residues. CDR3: CASSSGGQGTYNEQFF. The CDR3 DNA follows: TGTGCCAGTTCCAGCGGGGGACAGGGAACCTACAATGAGCAGTTCTTC.

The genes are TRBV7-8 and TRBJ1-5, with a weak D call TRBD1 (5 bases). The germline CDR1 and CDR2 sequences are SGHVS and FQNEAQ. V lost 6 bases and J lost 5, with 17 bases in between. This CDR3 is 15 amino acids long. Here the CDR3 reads CASSPRPQGYQPQHF. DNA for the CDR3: TGTGCCAGCAGTCCGCGACCCCAGGGTTATCAGCCCCAGCATTTT.

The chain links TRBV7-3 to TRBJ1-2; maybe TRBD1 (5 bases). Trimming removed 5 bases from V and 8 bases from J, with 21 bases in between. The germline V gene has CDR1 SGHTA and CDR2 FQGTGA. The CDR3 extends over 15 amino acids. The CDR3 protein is CASSVSGGVVRGYTF. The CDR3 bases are TGTGCCAGCAGCGTGTCGGGAGGGGTCGTGAGAGGCTACACCTTC.

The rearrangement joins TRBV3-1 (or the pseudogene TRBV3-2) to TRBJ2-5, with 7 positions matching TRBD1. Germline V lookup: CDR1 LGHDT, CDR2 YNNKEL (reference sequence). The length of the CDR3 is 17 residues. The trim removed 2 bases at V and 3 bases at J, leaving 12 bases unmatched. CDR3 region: CASSQNRGSLGKETQYF. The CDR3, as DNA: TGTGCCAGCAGCCAAAACAGGGGCTCCTTGGGGAAAGAGACCCAGTACTTC.

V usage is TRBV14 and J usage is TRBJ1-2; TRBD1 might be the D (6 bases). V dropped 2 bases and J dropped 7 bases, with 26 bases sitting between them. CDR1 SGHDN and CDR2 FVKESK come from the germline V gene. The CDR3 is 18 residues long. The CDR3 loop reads CASSQSRLQGIPLSGYTF. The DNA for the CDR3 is TGTGCCAGCAGCCAATCGAGATTACAGGGAATCCCCCTCTCTGGCTACACCTTC.

CDR3 protein: CASSPPGASNQPQHF. In DNA, the CDR3 is TGTGCCAGCTCACCACCGGGGGCTAGCAATCAGCCCCAGCATTTT. V is TRBV18 and J is TRBJ1-5, with TRBD1 as a possible D gene (6 bases). The CDR3 extends over 15 amino acids. Trimming removed 0 bases from V and 0 bases from J, with 6 bases in between. Germline loops: CDR1 KGHSH, CDR2 LQKENI.

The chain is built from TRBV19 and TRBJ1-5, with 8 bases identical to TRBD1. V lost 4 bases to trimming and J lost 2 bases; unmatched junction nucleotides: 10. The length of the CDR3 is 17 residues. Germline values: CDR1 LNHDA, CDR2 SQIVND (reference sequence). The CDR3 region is CASSTYQGAYGNQPQHF. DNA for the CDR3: TGTGCCAGTAGTACGTACCAGGGGGCCTATGGCAATCAGCCCCAGCATTTT.

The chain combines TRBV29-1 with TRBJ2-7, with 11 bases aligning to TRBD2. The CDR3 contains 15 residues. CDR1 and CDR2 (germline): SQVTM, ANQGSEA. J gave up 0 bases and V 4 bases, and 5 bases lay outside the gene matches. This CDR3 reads CSVGLAGTISYEQYF. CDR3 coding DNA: TGCAGCGTTGGACTAGCGGGAACTATCTCCTACGAGCAGTACTTC.

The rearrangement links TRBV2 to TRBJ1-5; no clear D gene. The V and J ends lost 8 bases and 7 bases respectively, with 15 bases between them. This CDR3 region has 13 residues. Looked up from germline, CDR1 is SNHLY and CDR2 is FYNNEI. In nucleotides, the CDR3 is TGTGCCAGCCTACTGGAGAGGGAGCAGCCCCAGCATTTT. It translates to CASLLEREQPQHF. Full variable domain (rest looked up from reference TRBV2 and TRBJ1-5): EPEVTQTPSHQVTQMGQEVILRCVPISNHLYFYWYRQILGQKVEFLVSFYNNEISEKSEIFDDQFSVERPDGSNFTLKIRSTKLEDSAMYFCASLLEREQPQHFGDGTRLSIL.

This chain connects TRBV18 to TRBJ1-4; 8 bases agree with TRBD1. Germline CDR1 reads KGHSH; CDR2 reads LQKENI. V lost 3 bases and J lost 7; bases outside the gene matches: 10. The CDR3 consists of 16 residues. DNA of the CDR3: TGTGCCAGCTCACCTCGACAGGGGAGGATTGGTGAAAAACTGTTTTTT. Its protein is CASSPRQGRIGEKLFF.

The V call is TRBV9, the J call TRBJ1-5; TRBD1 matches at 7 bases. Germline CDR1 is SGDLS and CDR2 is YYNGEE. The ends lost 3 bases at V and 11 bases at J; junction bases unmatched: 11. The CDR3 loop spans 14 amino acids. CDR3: CASSAGTALGSQHF. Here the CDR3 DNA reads TGTGCCAGCAGCGCGGGGACAGCTCTTGGGTCCCAGCATTTT.

The CDR3 bases are TGTGCCAGTAGAAGGACAGGGGAGGACTATGGCTACACCTTC. Translating gives CASRRTGEDYGYTF. The chain uses TRBV19 and TRBJ1-2, with 9 bases matching TRBD1. Trimming removed 6 bases from V and 3 bases from J; junction bases left unmatched: 5. CDR3 length: 14 residues. CDR1 is LNHDA and CDR2 is SQIVND in the germline V gene (reference sequence).